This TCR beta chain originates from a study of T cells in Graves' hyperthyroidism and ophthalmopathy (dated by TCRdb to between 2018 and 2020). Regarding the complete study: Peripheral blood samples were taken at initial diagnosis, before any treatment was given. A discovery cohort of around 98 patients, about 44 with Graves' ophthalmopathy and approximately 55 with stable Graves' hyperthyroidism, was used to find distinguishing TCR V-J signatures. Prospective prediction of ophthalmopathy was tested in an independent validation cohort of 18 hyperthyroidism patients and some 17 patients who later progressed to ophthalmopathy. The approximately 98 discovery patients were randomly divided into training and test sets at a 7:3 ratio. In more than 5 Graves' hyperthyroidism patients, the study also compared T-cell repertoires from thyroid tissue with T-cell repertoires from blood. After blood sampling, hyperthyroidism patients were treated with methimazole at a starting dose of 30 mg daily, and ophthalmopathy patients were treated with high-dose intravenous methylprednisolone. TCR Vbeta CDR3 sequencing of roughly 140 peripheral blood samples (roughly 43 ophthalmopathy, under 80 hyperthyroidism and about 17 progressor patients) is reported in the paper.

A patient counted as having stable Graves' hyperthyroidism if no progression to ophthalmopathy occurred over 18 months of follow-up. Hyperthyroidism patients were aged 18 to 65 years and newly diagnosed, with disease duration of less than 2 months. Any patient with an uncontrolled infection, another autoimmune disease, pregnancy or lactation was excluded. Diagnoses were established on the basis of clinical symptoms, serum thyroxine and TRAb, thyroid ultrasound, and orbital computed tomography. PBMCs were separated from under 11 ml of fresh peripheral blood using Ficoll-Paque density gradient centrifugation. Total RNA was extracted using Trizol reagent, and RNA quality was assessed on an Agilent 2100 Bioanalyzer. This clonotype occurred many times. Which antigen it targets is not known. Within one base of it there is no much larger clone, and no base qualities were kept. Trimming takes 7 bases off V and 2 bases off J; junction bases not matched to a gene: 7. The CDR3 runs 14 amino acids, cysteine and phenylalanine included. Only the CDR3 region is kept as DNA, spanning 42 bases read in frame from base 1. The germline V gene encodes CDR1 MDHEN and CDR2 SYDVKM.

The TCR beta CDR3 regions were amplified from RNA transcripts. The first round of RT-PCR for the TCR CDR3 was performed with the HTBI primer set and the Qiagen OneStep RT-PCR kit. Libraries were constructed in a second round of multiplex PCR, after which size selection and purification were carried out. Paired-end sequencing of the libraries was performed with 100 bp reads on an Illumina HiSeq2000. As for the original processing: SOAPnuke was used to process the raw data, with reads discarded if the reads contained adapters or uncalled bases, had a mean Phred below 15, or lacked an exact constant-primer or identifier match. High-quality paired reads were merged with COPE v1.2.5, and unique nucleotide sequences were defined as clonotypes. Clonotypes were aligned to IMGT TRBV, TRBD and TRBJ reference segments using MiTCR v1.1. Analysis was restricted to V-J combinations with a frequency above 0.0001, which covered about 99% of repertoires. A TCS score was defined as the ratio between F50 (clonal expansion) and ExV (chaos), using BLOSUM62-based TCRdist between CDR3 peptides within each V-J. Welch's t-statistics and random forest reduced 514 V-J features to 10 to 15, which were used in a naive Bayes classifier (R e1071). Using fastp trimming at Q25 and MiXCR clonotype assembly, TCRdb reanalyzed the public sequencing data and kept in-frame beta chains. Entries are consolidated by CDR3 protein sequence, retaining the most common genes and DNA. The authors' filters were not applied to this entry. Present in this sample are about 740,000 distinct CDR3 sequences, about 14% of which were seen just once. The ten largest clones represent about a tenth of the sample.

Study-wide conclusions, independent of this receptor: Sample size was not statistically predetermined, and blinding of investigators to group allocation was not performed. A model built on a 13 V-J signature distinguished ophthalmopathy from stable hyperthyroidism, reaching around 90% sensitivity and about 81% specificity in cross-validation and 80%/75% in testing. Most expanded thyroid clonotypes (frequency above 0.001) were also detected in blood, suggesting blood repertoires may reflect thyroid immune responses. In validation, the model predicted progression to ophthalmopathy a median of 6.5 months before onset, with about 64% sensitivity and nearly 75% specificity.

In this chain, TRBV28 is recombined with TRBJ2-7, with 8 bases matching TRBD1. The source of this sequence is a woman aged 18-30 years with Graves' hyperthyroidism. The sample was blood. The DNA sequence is TGTGCCAGCAATCGGCTACAGGGGGCCTACGAGCAGTACTTC. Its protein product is CASNRLQGAYEQYF.